This T cell receptor (beta chain) was profiled in a study of shared clonotypes between healthy human individuals. General study points: Sharing across four donors was seen in approximately 5.2% of naive CD4 clonotypes. Naive subsets usually exceeded memory subsets in estimated richness.

Regarding this clone: What it binds is not known.

Sequenced by immunoSEQ multiplex PCR; TCRdb stores in-frame clones only, minus some. The table records 2 million to 2.5 million clones, nearly 97% of them present only once. Germline lookup yields CDR1 GTSNPN and CDR2 SVGIG (reference sequence). V was clipped by 4 bases and J by 8 bases, with 14 bases between them. There are 13 residues in the CDR3. This chain joins TRBV30 and TRBJ1-4; D gene uncertain. Material: naive CD4+ T cells sorted from blood. Subset specified: CD45RA+ positively selected. The clonotype originates from a man aged 18 to 29 in good health. CDR3 sequence: CAWISKIHEKLFF. CDR3 coding DNA: TGTGCCTGGATATCCAAGATTCACGAAAAACTGTTTTTT.